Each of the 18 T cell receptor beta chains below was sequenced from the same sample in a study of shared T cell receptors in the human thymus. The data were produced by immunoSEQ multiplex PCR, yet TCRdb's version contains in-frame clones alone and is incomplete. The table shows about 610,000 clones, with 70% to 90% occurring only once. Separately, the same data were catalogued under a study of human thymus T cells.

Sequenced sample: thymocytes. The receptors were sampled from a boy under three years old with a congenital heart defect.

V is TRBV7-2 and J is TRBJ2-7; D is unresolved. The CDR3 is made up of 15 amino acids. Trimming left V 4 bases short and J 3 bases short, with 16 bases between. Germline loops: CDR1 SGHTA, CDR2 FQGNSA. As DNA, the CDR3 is TGTGCCAGCAGCTACCCTCTAGAGCACGGCTACGAGCAGTACTTC. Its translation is CASSYPLEHGYEQYF.

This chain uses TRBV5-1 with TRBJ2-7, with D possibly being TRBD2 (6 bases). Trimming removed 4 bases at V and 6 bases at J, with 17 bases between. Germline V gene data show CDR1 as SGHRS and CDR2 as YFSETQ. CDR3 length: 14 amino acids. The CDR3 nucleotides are TGCGCCAGCAGCACGGGGTCCGGAGGGGTCGAGCAGTACTTC. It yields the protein CASSTGSGGVEQYF.

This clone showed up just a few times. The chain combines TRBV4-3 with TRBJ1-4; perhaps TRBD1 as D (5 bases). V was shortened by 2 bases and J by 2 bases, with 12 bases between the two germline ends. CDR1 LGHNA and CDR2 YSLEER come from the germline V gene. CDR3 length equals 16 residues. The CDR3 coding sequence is TGCGCCAGCAGCCAATTGCGGGGGGAGACTAATGAAAAACTGTTTTTT. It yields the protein CASSQLRGETNEKLFF.

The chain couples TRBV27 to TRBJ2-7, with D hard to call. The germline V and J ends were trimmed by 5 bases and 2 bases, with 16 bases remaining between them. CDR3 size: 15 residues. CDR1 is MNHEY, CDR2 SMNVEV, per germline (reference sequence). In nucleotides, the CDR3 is TGTGCCAGCAGTCGCCGTGCAGCCCGGGCCTACGAGCAGTACTTC. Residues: CASSRRAARAYEQYF.

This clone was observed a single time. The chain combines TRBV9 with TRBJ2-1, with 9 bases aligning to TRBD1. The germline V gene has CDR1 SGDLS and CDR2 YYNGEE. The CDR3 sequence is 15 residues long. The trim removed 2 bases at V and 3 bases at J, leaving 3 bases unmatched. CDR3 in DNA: TGTGCCAGCAGCGTCCGGGACAGGGACTACAATGAGCAGTTCTTC. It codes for CASSVRDRDYNEQFF.

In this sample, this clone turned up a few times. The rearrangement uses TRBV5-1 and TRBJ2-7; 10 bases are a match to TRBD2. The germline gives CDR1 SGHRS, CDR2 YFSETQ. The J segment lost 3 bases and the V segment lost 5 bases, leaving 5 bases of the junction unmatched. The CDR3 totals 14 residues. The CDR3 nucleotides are TGCGCCAGCAGTAACGGGACTAGCGTCTACGAGCAGTACTTC. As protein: CASSNGTSVYEQYF. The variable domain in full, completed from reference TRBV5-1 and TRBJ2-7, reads KAGVTQTPRYLIKTRGQQVTLSCSPISGHRSVSWYQQTPGQGLQFLFEYFSETQRNKGNFPGRFSGRQFSNSRSEMNVSTLELGDSALYLCASSNGTSVYEQYFGPGTRLTVT.

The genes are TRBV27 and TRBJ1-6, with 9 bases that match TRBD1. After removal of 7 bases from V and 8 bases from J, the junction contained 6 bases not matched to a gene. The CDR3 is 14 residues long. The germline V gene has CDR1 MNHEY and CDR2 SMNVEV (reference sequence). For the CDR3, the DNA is TGTGCCAGCACGAGACAGGGGGTGCATTCACCCCTCCACTTT. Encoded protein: CASTRQGVHSPLHF.

CDR3 nucleotide sequence: TGTGCCAGCAGCCCCCCGACTAGCGGGAGGGTAGGCGGGGAGCTGTTTTTT. Its protein product is CASSPPTSGRVGGELFF. This chain joins TRBV7-9 and TRBJ2-2, with 14 nucleotides matching TRBD2. V lost 5 bases, J lost 7 bases, and 9 bases stayed unmatched. The CDR3 has 17 amino acids. Germline-derived CDR1 and CDR2 are SEHNR and FQNEAQ (reference sequence).

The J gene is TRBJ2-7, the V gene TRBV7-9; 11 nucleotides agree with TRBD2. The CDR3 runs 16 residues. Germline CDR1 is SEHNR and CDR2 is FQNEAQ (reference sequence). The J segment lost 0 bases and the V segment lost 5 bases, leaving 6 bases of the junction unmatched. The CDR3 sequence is CASSPGTSGDSYEQYF. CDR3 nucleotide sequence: TGTGCCAGCAGCCCCGGGACTAGCGGAGACTCCTACGAGCAGTACTTC.

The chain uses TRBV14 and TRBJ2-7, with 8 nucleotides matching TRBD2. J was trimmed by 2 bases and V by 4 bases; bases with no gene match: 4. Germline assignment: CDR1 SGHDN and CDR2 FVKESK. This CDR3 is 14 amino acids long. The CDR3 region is CASSRRGDTYEQYF. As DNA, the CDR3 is TGTGCCAGCAGCCGGCGGGGGGACACCTACGAGCAGTACTTC.

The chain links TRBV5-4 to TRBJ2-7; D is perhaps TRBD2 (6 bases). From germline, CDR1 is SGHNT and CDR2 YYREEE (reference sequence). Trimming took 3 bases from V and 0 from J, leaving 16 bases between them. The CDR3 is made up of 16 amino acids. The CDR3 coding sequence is TGTGCCAGCAGCTCCATCGGCCTAGCGAGCTCCTACGAGCAGTACTTC. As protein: CASSSIGLASSYEQYF. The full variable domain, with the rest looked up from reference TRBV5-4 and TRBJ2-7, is ETGVTQSPTHLIKTRGQQVTLRCSSQSGHNTVSWYQQALGQGPQFIFQYYREEENGRGNFPPRFSGLQFPNYSSELNVNALELDDSALYLCASSSIGLASSYEQYFGPGTRLTVT.

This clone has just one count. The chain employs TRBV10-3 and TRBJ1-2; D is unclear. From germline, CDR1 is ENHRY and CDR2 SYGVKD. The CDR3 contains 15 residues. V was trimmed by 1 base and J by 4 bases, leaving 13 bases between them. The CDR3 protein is CAISEFTSGGYGYTF. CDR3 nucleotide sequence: TGTGCCATCAGTGAGTTCACGAGCGGTGGCTATGGCTACACCTTC.

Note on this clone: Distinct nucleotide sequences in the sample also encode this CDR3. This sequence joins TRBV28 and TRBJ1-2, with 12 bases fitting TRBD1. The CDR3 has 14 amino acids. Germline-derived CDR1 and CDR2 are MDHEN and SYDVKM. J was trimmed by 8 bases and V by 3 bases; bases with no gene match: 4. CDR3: CASSLGQGARGYTF. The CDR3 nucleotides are TGTGCCAGCAGTTTGGGACAGGGGGCGCGGGGCTACACCTTC.

The CDR3 bases are TGTGCCAGCAGCTTGGCCCCCCCGGGGAGCACTGAAGCTTTCTTT. Translation gives CASSLAPPGSTEAFF. The V gene is TRBV5-4, the J gene TRBJ1-1; D not certain. The CDR3 has 15 residues. V lost 0 bases, J lost 4 bases, and 13 bases lay in between. Germline V lookup: CDR1 SGHNT, CDR2 YYREEE (reference sequence).

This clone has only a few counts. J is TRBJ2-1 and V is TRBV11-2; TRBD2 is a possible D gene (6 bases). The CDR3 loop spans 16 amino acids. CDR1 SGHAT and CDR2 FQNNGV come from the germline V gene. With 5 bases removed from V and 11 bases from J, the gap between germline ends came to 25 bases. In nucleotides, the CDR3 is TGTGCCAGCAGCGCCGGTGCTAGCGCCCTACAAGGGAAGCAGTTCTTC. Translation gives CASSAGASALQGKQFF.

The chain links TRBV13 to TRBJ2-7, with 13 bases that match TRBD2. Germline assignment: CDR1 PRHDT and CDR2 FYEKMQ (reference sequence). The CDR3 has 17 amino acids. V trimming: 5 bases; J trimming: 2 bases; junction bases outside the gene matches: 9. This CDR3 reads CASSPRTSGSGPYEQYF. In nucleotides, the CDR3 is TGTGCCAGCAGCCCCCGGACTAGCGGGAGTGGGCCCTACGAGCAGTACTTC.

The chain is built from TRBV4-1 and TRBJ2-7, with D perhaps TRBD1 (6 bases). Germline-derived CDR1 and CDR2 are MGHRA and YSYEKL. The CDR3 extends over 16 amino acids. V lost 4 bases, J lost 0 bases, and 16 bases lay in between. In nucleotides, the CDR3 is TGCGCCAGCAGCCCAGGGGTTGTAGGGGGCTCCTACGAGCAGTACTTC. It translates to CASSPGVVGGSYEQYF.

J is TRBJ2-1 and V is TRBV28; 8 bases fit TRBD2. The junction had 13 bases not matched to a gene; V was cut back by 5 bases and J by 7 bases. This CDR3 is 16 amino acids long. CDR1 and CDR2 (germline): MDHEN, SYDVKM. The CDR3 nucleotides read TGTGCCAGCAGTCAAAACGGACAGCGCGGGAGGAATGAGCAGTTCTTC. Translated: CASSQNGQRGRNEQFF.